Listed below are T cell receptor beta chains from one sample, sequenced in a study of cytomegalovirus exposure and HLA in healthy donors. Libraries were prepared by immunoSEQ multiplex PCR; TCRdb keeps only in-frame clonotypes and omits some of them. The table shows around 130,000 clones, with around three fifths occurring only once. The sample consisted of PBMCs. Source of these receptors: a middle-aged woman in good health and CMV-seropositive. Both conserved end residues are part of each CDR3. D genes are given only for firm matches. Size tells how often a clone was seen (once, few, many) or the class of an expanded clone, and some rows leave it out.

v_gene	d_gene	len	j_gene	abundance	CDR3nt	CDR3aa
TRBV21-1	-	15	TRBJ1-2	-	TGTGCCAGCAGCAGTTCACACCACCGGGACTATGGCTACACCTTC	CASSSSHHRDYGYTF
TRBV9	-	14	TRBJ1-1	-	TGTGCCAGCAGCGTAGATGGTGGGGGCGGCGAAGCTTTCTTT	CASSVDGGGGEAFF
TRBV5-1	-	14	TRBJ2-7	-	TGCGCCAGCAGCAGGACAGGGAGGGGATACGAGCAGTACTTC	CASSRTGRGYEQYF
TRBV30	-	13	TRBJ2-5	once	TGTGCCTGGAGTGTACTCGGGTCCGGGGCCCAGTACTTC	CAWSVLGSGAQYF
TRBV19	-	11	TRBJ2-7	-	TGTGCCAGTAGTATGACGGGGGAGCAGTACTTC	CASSMTGEQYF
TRBV30	-	13	TRBJ1-3	-	TGTGCCCAGGACGCGGGGGCTGGAAACACCATATATTTT	CAQDAGAGNTIYF
TRBV25-1	TRBD2	16	TRBJ2-3	-	TGTGCCAGCAGCCTCCTAGCGGGGGGAAGCACAGATACGCAGTATTTT	CASSLLAGGSTDTQYF
TRBV7-9	-	12	TRBJ1-5	medium-sized	TGTGCCAGCAGCCTAGGGAGCCAGCCCCAGCATTTT	CASSLGSQPQHF
TRBV19	TRBD2	17	TRBJ2-6	-	TGTGCCAGTACGGGAGGTGAAGCTATCTCTGGGGCCAACGTCCTGACTTTC	CASTGGEAISGANVLTF
TRBV7-9	TRBD2	19	TRBJ2-7	-	TGTGCCAGCAGCTTGCTCCCGGGACTAGCGGGTCTAGTCGTCTACGAGCAGTACTTC	CASSLLPGLAGLVVYEQYF
TRBV19	-	13	TRBJ1-2	-	TGTGCCAGTAGCAGGGCCTCTAACTATGGCTACACCTTC	CASSRASNYGYTF
TRBV5-4	-	16	TRBJ1-3	-	TGTGCCAGCAGCTTGGGTGGCAGGGGTAGTGGAAACACCATATATTTT	CASSLGGRGSGNTIYF
TRBV6-1	-	14	TRBJ2-7	-	TGTGCCAGCAGCCCCATCTTGACAGCATACGAGCAGTACTTC	CASSPILTAYEQYF
TRBV25-1	TRBD1	16	TRBJ1-6	-	TGTGCCAGCAGTCCGGTAGGGGGACAGGGGAATTCACCCCTCCACTTT	CASSPVGGQGNSPLHF
TRBV11-3	-	15	TRBJ2-7	few	TGTGCCAGCAGCTGGAGGCGGGACAGATCCTACGAGCAGTACTTC	CASSWRRDRSYEQYF
TRBV11-2	TRBD1	14	TRBJ2-7	-	TGTGCCAGCAGCTTAGAGGACAGGGGCTACGAGCAGTACTTC	CASSLEDRGYEQYF
TRBV6-5	-	15	TRBJ1-5	few	TGTGCCAGCAGTTACTCTCCCTCTAGCAATCAGCCCCAGCATTTT	CASSYSPSSNQPQHF
TRBV5-1	-	15	TRBJ2-7	-	TGCGCCAGCAGCTTGCTGGGGGGGGGCACGGGGGAGCAGTACTTC	CASSLLGGGTGEQYF
TRBV30	-	12	TRBJ1-2	-	TGTGCCTGGAGTTCAGATAACTATGGCTACCCCTTC	CAWSSDNYGYPF
TRBV29-1	-	14	TRBJ2-2	-	TGCAGCGTTGGTACAGGACGGGACACCGGGGAGCTGTTTTTT	CSVGTGRDTGELFF
TRBV6-5	TRBD1	12	TRBJ1-2	-	TGTGCCAGCACCTACAGGGGAGGAAGCTACACCTTC	CASTYRGGSYTF
TRBV19	-	14	TRBJ2-3	-	TGTGCCAGTACTCCCGACAGGAACACAGATACGCAGTATTTT	CASTPDRNTDTQYF
TRBV5-6	TRBD1	16	TRBJ1-4	-	TGTGCCAGCAGCCCGGGACAGGGGGCAACTAATGAAAAACTGTTTTTT	CASSPGQGATNEKLFF
TRBV9	-	13	TRBJ1-5	-	TGTGCCAGCAGCGTAGAGGGGCATCAGCCCCAGCATTTT	CASSVEGHQPQHF
TRBV4-2	-	14	TRBJ2-7	-	TGTGCCAGCAGCCAAGCGGAGAGCTCCTACGAGCAGTACTTC	CASSQAESSYEQYF
TRBV27	-	14	TRBJ2-5	-	TGTGCCAGCAGTTTGGGTTTGGGGGCGGAGACCCAGTACTTC	CASSLGLGAETQYF
TRBV6-5	TRBD1	13	TRBJ1-1	-	TGTGCCAGCAGTTCCTCGGGACAGCCCGAAGCTTTCTTT	CASSSSGQPEAFF
TRBV19	TRBD1	15	TRBJ1-1	-	TGTGCCAGTAGTTCCTACAGGGGGGTGAACACTGAAGCTTTCTTT	CASSSYRGVNTEAFF
TRBV28	-	13	TRBJ1-2	few	TGTGCCAGCAGTTCCCAGGGCGTCTATGGCTACACCTTC	CASSSQGVYGYTF
TRBV6-5	-	13	TRBJ2-7	once	TGTGCCAGCAGCGAGGACAGAGCCTACGAGCAGTACTTC	CASSEDRAYEQYF
TRBV7-2	-	16	TRBJ2-1	once	TGTGCCAGCAGCCCCGGGGGGACAGGATTTAGCAATGAGCAGTTCTTC	CASSPGGTGFSNEQFF
TRBV19	-	12	TRBJ1-5	-	TGTGCCAGTAGTATACAGGGCCAGCCCCAGCATTTT	CASSIQGQPQHF
TRBV19	-	14	TRBJ2-7	-	TGTGCCAGTAGTATAGATGGACAGCAATACGAGCAGTACTTC	CASSIDGQQYEQYF
TRBV29-1	-	12	TRBJ1-1	-	TGCAGCGTCTACAGGGAAGGTACTGAAGCTTTCTTT	CSVYREGTEAFF
TRBV7-8	-	16	TRBJ1-1	-	TGTGCCAGCAGCTTAAATGGTTGGACTCCCGGGAGTGAAGCTTTCTTT	CASSLNGWTPGSEAFF
TRBV7-3	TRBD2	15	TRBJ2-1	-	TGTGCCAGCAGCTTAACGCGGGAGACCTACAATGAGCAGTTCTTC	CASSLTRETYNEQFF
TRBV29-1	-	16	TRBJ2-3	-	TGCAGCGTTGAAGATCTGGTGGCTAGCTCCACAGATACGCAGTATTTT	CSVEDLVASSTDTQYF
TRBV28	-	15	TRBJ1-5	-	TGTGCCAGCAGTTTGATACAGGGTAGCAATCAGCCCCAGCATTTT	CASSLIQGSNQPQHF
TRBV6-5	TRBD2	16	TRBJ2-3	few	TGTGCCAGCAGTTATGGTGCACTAGCGGGGACAGATACGCAGTATTTT	CASSYGALAGTDTQYF
TRBV2	-	10	TRBJ2-5	once	TGTGCCTCCCAGGGGGAGACCCAGTACTTC	CASQGETQYF
TRBV5-6	TRBD2	18	TRBJ2-3	-	TGTGCCAGCAGCTCGCCTAGCGGGGGGGCGGTTTCGCTGGATACGCAGTATTTT	CASSSPSGGAVSLDTQYF
TRBV29-1	-	14	TRBJ1-1	-	TGCAGCGTTGAAAGGATAGGGGAGAACACTGAAGCTTTCTTT	CSVERIGENTEAFF
TRBV5-1	TRBD2	17	TRBJ2-5	few	TGCGCCAGCAGCTTGGCTGGGACTAGCGGGAGCGGAGAGACCCAGTACTTC	CASSLAGTSGSGETQYF
TRBV19	TRBD2	17	TRBJ2-7	-	TGTGCCAGTAGTACTAGCGGGGGGTTTCCGTCCTCCTACGAGCAGTACTTC	CASSTSGGFPSSYEQYF
TRBV29-1	TRBD1	12	TRBJ2-7	few	TGCAGCGTTGGGGGACAGGCCTACGAGCAGTACTTC	CSVGGQAYEQYF
TRBV27	-	13	TRBJ2-7	once	TGTGCCAGCAGTATCGGACGGGATTTGGAGCAGTACTTC	CASSIGRDLEQYF
TRBV25-1	-	13	TRBJ1-2	-	TGTGCCAGCAGTGAATCAGGGCTCTATGGCTACACCTTC	CASSESGLYGYTF
TRBV7-9	TRBD2	19	TRBJ2-3	-	TGTGCCAGCAGCTTAGTCCTCCTGCGGGAGAGCGTTCTCACAGATACGCAGTATTTT	CASSLVLLRESVLTDTQYF
TRBV7-9	-	12	TRBJ1-1	-	TGTGCCAGCAGCTTAGACCCGGGACAAATCGTCTTT	CASSLDPGQIVF
TRBV6-1	-	14	TRBJ2-5	-	TGTGCCAGCAGTCTAGAGCAGGGGTTGGTGACCCAGTACTTC	CASSLEQGLVTQYF
TRBV10-2	-	13	TRBJ1-2	-	TGCGCCAGCAGTGAAGCAGCGGGACGGGGCTACACCTTC	CASSEAAGRGYTF
TRBV5-6	TRBD1	14	TRBJ1-2	few	TGTGCCAGCAGCTTGGGGACAGGGCAATATGGCTACACCTTC	CASSLGTGQYGYTF